This is a list of T cell receptor beta chains from one sample in a study of T cell clones after liver transplantation. TCRdb keeps only in-frame clones here, not all; method: immunoSEQ multiplex PCR. Here the sample spans more than 65,000 clones, roughly 80% being singletons. Sequenced here: CD4+ T cells from blood, sampled 12 months after liver transplant. These receptors originate from a human patient who received a liver transplant. The T cells may come from the graft donor. CDR3s include the opening cysteine and the closing phenylalanine or tryptophan. Each record gives: D gene, V gene, clone size, J gene, CDR3 protein, CDR3 DNA. D genes are given only for firm matches. The size of a clone is reported for some rows only, either as once, few or many, or as a class for expanded clones.

.,TRBV28,.,TRBJ1-2,CATPGGNYGYTF,TGTGCCACCCCGGGGGGGAACTATGGCTACACCTTC
TRBD1,TRBV6-4,.,TRBJ2-3,CASSDQLAGGADTQYF,TGTGCCAGCAGTGACCAGCTGGCAGGGGGCGCGGATACGCAGTATTTT
.,TRBV30,.,TRBJ1-1,CAWSDALPVTEAFF,TGTGCCTGGAGCGATGCATTGCCAGTCACTGAAGCTTTCTTT
.,TRBV28,few,TRBJ1-5,CASSLRPSTGNQPQHF,TGTGCCAGCAGTTTGCGGCCCTCAACGGGCAATCAGCCCCAGCATTTT
.,TRBV7-9,.,TRBJ1-2,CASSLGAYGYTF,TGTGCCAGCAGCTTAGGTGCCTATGGCTACACCTTC
.,TRBV6-1,.,TRBJ1-1,CASSVRTVEAFF,TGTGCCAGCAGTGTAAGGACAGTTGAAGCTTTCTTT
TRBD1,TRBV6-5,once,TRBJ1-2,CASRPDRGTNYGYTF,TGTGCCAGCAGGCCTGACAGGGGGACTAACTATGGCTACACCTTC
.,TRBV28,.,TRBJ1-1,CASTLIQTNTEAFF,TGTGCCAGCACCCTCATACAGACTAACACTGAAGCTTTCTTT
.,TRBV15,.,TRBJ2-7,CATSRDWRGTPYEQYF,TGTGCCACCAGCAGAGATTGGCGCGGGACCCCCTACGAGCAGTACTTC
TRBD1,TRBV6-5,medium-sized,TRBJ1-5,CASRSDRAHQPQHF,TGTGCCAGCAGATCGGACAGGGCCCATCAGCCCCAGCATTTT
TRBD2,TRBV5-4,.,TRBJ2-7,CASSLVLAGSYEQYF,TGTGCCAGCAGCTTGGTCCTAGCGGGGTCCTACGAGCAGTACTTC
.,TRBV28,.,TRBJ2-7,CASSPRSGGKTYEQYF,TGTGCCAGCAGTCCCCGATCGGGGGGCAAAACCTACGAGCAGTACTTC
.,TRBV28,.,TRBJ2-2,CASSYTGTLNTGELFF,TGTGCCAGCAGTTACACCGGGACCCTTAACACCGGGGAGCTGTTTTTT
TRBD2,TRBV5-1,.,TRBJ2-7,CASSRGLAGSYEQYF,TGCGCCAGCAGCAGAGGACTAGCGGGGTCCTACGAGCAGTACTTC
.,TRBV21-1,.,TRBJ1-1,CASSKTTGGDPKGNTEAFF,TGTGCCAGCAGCAAGACGACAGGGGGCGATCCTAAAGGGAACACTGAAGCTTTCTTT
TRBD1,TRBV5-1,once,TRBJ2-5,CASSLLFSGQGAAETQYF,TGCGCCAGCAGCTTGTTGTTCTCAGGACAGGGGGCGGCGGAGACCCAGTACTTC
.,TRBV15,.,TRBJ1-5,CATGPGEPQHF,TGTGCCACTGGTCCAGGGGAGCCCCAGCATTTT
TRBD2,TRBV7-3,.,TRBJ2-1,CASSLRAGRRESRNEQFF,TGTGCCAGCAGCTTAAGGGCCGGGCGGCGGGAGTCGAGGAATGAGCAGTTCTTC
.,TRBV7-8,.,TRBJ2-7,CASSSPEGLRSSYEQYF,TGTGCCAGCAGCTCCCCGGAAGGGCTTAGGAGCTCCTACGAGCAGTACTTC
TRBD2,TRBV15,.,TRBJ2-1,CATSRGSTAGFYNEQFF,TGTGCCACCAGCAGAGGCTCCACAGCGGGGTTCTACAATGAGCAGTTCTTC
TRBD2,TRBV28,.,TRBJ2-2,CATNSGTSGSRAGELFF,TGTGCCACTAACTCAGGGACTAGCGGGAGTAGGGCCGGGGAGCTGTTTTTT
.,TRBV28,.,TRBJ1-4,CASSLWGAGMGSTNEKLFF,TGTGCCAGCAGTTTATGGGGGGCAGGGATGGGTTCAACTAATGAAAAACTGTTTTTT
.,TRBV4-1,.,TRBJ1-2,CASSQAGTQYYGYTF,TGCGCCAGCAGCCAAGCGGGCACGCAGTACTATGGCTACACCTTC
TRBD2,TRBV6-5,few,TRBJ2-7,CASRLAASYEQYF,TGTGCCAGCAGACTAGCGGCCTCCTACGAGCAGTACTTC
TRBD1,TRBV29-1,.,TRBJ1-1,CSGKGARGTEAFF,TGCAGCGGAAAGGGGGCGCGTGGCACTGAAGCTTTCTTT
TRBD1,TRBV11-2,.,TRBJ2-7,CASSSIPGQASSYEQYF,TGTGCCAGCAGCTCTATTCCGGGACAGGCGAGCTCCTACGAGCAGTACTTC
.,TRBV28,once,TRBJ2-1,CASSFQTYNEQFF,TGTGCCAGCAGTTTCCAGACCTACAATGAGCAGTTCTTC
.,TRBV25-1,.,TRBJ2-1,CASSGGLPYNEQFF,TGTGCCAGCAGTGGAGGACTACCGTACAATGAGCAGTTCTTC
.,TRBV19,.,TRBJ1-2,CASSRDGFRQNYGYTF,TGTGCCAGTAGTCGGGACGGATTTCGGCAGAACTATGGCTACACCTTC
TRBD1,TRBV18,.,TRBJ2-2,CASSPRTGVPTNTGELFF,TGTGCCAGCTCACCTCGGACAGGGGTTCCCACGAACACCGGGGAGCTGTTTTTT
TRBD1,TRBV2,few,TRBJ2-7,CASSEGDRPYEQYF,TGTGCCAGCAGTGAAGGGGACAGACCCTACGAGCAGTACTTC